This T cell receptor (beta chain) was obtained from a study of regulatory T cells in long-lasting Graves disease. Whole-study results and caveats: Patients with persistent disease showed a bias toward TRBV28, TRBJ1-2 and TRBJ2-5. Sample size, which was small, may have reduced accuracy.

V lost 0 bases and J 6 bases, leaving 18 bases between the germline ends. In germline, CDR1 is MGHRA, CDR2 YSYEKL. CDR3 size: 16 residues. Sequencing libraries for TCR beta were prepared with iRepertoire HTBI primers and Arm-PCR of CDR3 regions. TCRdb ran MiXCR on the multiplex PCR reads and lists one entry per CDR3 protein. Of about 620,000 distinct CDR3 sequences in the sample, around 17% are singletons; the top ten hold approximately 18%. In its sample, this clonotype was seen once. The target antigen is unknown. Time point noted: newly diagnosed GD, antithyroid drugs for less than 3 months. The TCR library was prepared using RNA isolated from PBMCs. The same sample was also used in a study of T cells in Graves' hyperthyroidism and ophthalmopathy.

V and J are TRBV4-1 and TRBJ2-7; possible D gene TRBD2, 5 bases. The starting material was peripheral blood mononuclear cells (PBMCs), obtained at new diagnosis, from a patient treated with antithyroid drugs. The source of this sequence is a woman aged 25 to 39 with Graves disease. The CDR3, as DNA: TGCGCCAGCAGCCAAGAGGACGGGATGGGGTTCGTCGAGCAGTACTTC. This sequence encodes CASSQEDGMGFVEQYF.